These 14 T cell receptor beta chains were all obtained from the same sample, sequenced in a study of technical replicates of blood from four donors. Generated by immunoSEQ multiplex PCR, the TCRdb table keeps only in-frame clones and is missing some. The sample records about 70,000 clones, approximately 96% being singletons. What was sequenced was T cells isolated from PBMCs. Receptor source: a human donor in good health.

This clone was detected only a few times. V and J are TRBV5-1 and TRBJ1-1, with TRBD1 matching 7 bases. This CDR3 has 17 amino acids. With V trimmed by 3 bases and J by 1 base, 12 bases remained unmatched. Germline V gene sequence: CDR1 SGHRS, CDR2 YFSETQ. The CDR3 DNA follows: TGCGCCAGCAGCTACGACAGGGCCTGGAGTACGAACACTGAAGCTTTCTTT. Translated: CASSYDRAWSTNTEAFF.

DNA of the CDR3: TGTGCCATCAGTACGGGGCGGGAACTCTCCTACGAGCAGTACTTC. This encodes CAISTGRELSYEQYF. The chain employs TRBV10-3 and TRBJ2-7, with D possibly matching TRBD2 (6 bases). Trimming shortened V by 5 bases and J by 0 bases, and 14 bases separated the two germline ends. CDR3 length equals 15 residues. CDR1 is ENHRY and CDR2 is SYGVKD in the germline V gene.

The rearrangement links TRBV20-1 to TRBJ2-7, with TRBD1 matching 7 bases. Losses at the gene ends were 5 bases for V and 4 bases for J; bases not matched to a gene: 2. Germline V CDR1 and CDR2: DFQATT, SNEGSKA (reference sequence). CDR3 length equals 11 residues. CDR3 residues: CSAWTGYEQYF. The DNA of the CDR3 is TGCAGTGCTTGGACAGGATACGAGCAGTACTTC.

The V gene is TRBV18, the J gene TRBJ1-3; TRBD1 agrees at 9 bases. V trimming: 6 bases; J trimming: 5 bases; junction bases outside the gene matches: 8. The CDR3 contains 15 residues. Germline V gene lookup returns CDR1 KGHSH and CDR2 LQKENI. The CDR3 protein is CASSPVGQGRNTIYF. The DNA of the CDR3 is TGTGCCAGCTCTCCCGTAGGACAGGGGAGAAACACCATATATTTT.

This chain connects TRBV11-3 to TRBJ2-1, with D perhaps TRBD1 (5 bases). V lost 4 bases, J lost 7 bases, and 20 bases lay in between. CDR1 and CDR2 (germline): SGHNT, YENEEA. The CDR3 loop spans 16 amino acids. The CDR3, as DNA: TGTGCCAGCAGCTCCTCTGGGGCTCGAATGGTGAATGAGCAGTTCTTC. This gives the protein CASSSSGARMVNEQFF.

This clone was counted a single time. The chain couples TRBV2 to TRBJ2-2; 10 bases agree with TRBD2. The germline V gene encodes CDR1 SNHLY and CDR2 FYNNEI. V dropped 7 bases and J dropped 7; count of bases not matched to a gene: 3. This CDR3 region has 13 residues. In nucleotides, the CDR3 is TGTGCCAGCATGCTAGCGGGAGTCGGGGAGCTGTTTTTT. It encodes CASMLAGVGELFF.

This chain joins TRBV18 and TRBJ1-2; TRBD1 matches at 9 bases. J gave up 0 bases and V 3 bases, and 11 bases lay outside the gene matches. Germline V gene data show CDR1 as KGHSH and CDR2 as LQKENI. CDR3 length equals 18 residues. The CDR3 protein is CASSPVPGTGPPNYGYTF. The CDR3 coding sequence is TGTGCCAGCTCACCTGTGCCCGGGACAGGGCCACCTAACTATGGCTACACCTTC.

The rearrangement uses TRBV13 and TRBJ1-2; 7 bases fit TRBD1. J lost 13 bases, V lost 2 bases, and 10 bases had no gene match. In germline, CDR1 is PRHDT, CDR2 FYEKMQ (reference sequence). This CDR3 comprises 13 residues. Here the CDR3 DNA reads TGTGCCAGCAGCTTAAAGACAGGGTGGGGGGTCACCTTC. Amino acid sequence: CASSLKTGWGVTF.

The chain employs TRBV7-9 and TRBJ2-1; D possibly corresponds to TRBD2 (6 bases). Germline V CDR1 and CDR2: SEHNR, FQNEAQ (reference sequence). Trimming removed 4 bases at V and 7 bases at J, with 14 bases between. The CDR3 length is 14 residues. DNA of the CDR3: TGTGCCAGCAGCTCTTCGGGGGTTTGGAATGAGCAGTTCTTC. Protein sequence: CASSSSGVWNEQFF.

The V gene is TRBV7-9, the J gene TRBJ2-3, with TRBD2 matching over 9 bases. The V segment lost 5 bases and the J segment 0 bases; nucleotides outside the gene matches: 3. The CDR3 sequence is 15 residues long. From germline, CDR1 is SEHNR and CDR2 FQNEAQ (reference sequence). This CDR3 reads CASSATSGSTDTQYF. The CDR3 DNA reads TGTGCCAGCAGCGCAACTAGCGGGAGCACAGATACGCAGTATTTT.

The chain has TRBV30 and TRBJ1-3; 8 bases are shared with TRBD1. CDR1 and CDR2 (germline): GTSNPN, SVGIG (reference sequence). The V and J ends lost 1 base and 4 bases, in that order; junction bases with no gene match: 3. The CDR3 is 14 residues long. The chain's CDR3 is CAWSDRGTGNTIYF. Written as DNA, the CDR3 is TGTGCCTGGAGTGACAGGGGGACCGGAAACACCATATATTTT.

J is TRBJ1-5 and V is TRBV6-5; 7 bases map to TRBD1. V lost 4 bases to trimming and J lost 4 bases; unmatched junction nucleotides: 1. The CDR3 is made up of 13 amino acids. Germline CDR1 is MNHEY and CDR2 is SVGAGI. CDR3 DNA: TGTGCCAGCAGTTCACAGGGGAATCAGCCCCAGCATTTT. Translated, it gives CASSSQGNQPQHF.

The chain is built from TRBV7-9 and TRBJ1-2; 9 bases map to TRBD1. CDR1 is SEHNR and CDR2 is FQNEAQ in the germline V gene (reference sequence). The junction had 3 bases not matched to a gene; V was cut back by 4 bases and J by 3 bases. This CDR3 is built from 14 residues. CDR3 region: CASSSTGGDYGYTF. The CDR3 DNA follows: TGTGCCAGCAGCTCCACAGGGGGCGACTATGGCTACACCTTC.

V and J are TRBV27 and TRBJ2-1; 15 nucleotides match TRBD2. V gave up 2 bases and J gave up 10 bases; unmatched junction bases: 3. The CDR3 length is 15 residues. The germline gives CDR1 MNHEY, CDR2 SMNVEV (reference sequence). In nucleotides, the CDR3 is TGTGCCAGCAGTTTACCTGGACTAGCGGGAGGGGAGCAGTTCTTC. Protein: CASSLPGLAGGEQFF.